A selection of T cell receptor beta chains follows, all from one sample in a study of beta chain features in type 1 diabetes. TCRdb's table, derived via immunoSEQ multiplex PCR, lists solely in-frame clones and lacks some. Of around 500,000 clones detected, approximately 28% appear once; the ten largest clones hold almost 0.065%. The source material was naive CD4+ T cells from blood. All receptors derive from a man between 18 and 35 years old in good health. CDR3s include the opening cysteine and the closing phenylalanine or tryptophan. D genes are given only for firm matches. Clone size is given for some rows only: seen once, a few or many times, or a class if the clone is expanded.

j_call v_call d_call clone_size cdr3_aa cdr3_nt
TRBJ2-3 TRBV4-1 TRBD2 - CASSQGSGSADTQYF TGCGCCAGCAGCCAAGGCAGCGGGAGTGCAGATACGCAGTATTTT
TRBJ2-7 TRBV29-1 - few CSVFRGRDEQYF TGCAGCGTCTTCAGGGGGAGGGACGAGCAGTACTTC
TRBJ2-7 TRBV7-8 - - CASSLALVKGEQYF TGTGCCAGCAGCTTAGCACTAGTCAAGGGCGAGCAGTACTTC
TRBJ2-3 TRBV7-2 TRBD2 - CASSLGVLATTDTQYF TGTGCCAGCAGCTTAGGAGTACTAGCGACCACAGATACGCAGTATTTT
TRBJ2-5 TRBV11-2 TRBD2 few CASSPIAGKETQYF TGTGCCAGCAGCCCAATAGCGGGTAAAGAGACCCAGTACTTC
TRBJ2-1 TRBV30 - few CAWKGSSYNEQFF TGTGCCTGGAAGGGGAGCTCCTACAATGAGCAGTTCTTC
TRBJ1-5 TRBV6-5 - few CASSLQVNQPQHF TGTGCCAGCAGTCTACAGGTGAATCAGCCCCAGCATTTT
TRBJ2-3 TRBV9 TRBD2 - CASSVAPGGATDTQYF TGTGCCAGCAGCGTAGCTCCGGGAGGGGCCACAGATACGCAGTATTTT
TRBJ2-3 TRBV29-1 TRBD2 - CSTTGASGSRGTQYF TGCAGCACAACGGGGGCTAGCGGGAGCAGAGGTACGCAGTATTTT
TRBJ2-1 TRBV29-1 - few CSVGGFYNEQFF TGCAGCGTTGGAGGGTTCTACAATGAGCAGTTCTTC
TRBJ1-2 TRBV20-1 - - CSAPGFGGYTF TGCAGTGCTCCCGGTTTTGGGGGCTACACCTTC
TRBJ2-7 TRBV7-9 - - CASAGSYGVVEQYF TGTGCCAGCGCAGGGTCCTACGGGGTGGTAGAGCAGTACTTC
TRBJ2-1 TRBV10-3 TRBD2 few CASAGTSYNEQFF TGTGCCAGCGCCGGGACTAGCTACAATGAGCAGTTCTTC
TRBJ2-1 TRBV30 - few CAWSPSSAHNEQFF TGTGCCTGGAGTCCTAGCTCGGCCCACAATGAGCAGTTCTTC
TRBJ2-7 TRBV5-4 - few CASSGGLGYEQYF TGTGCCAGCAGTGGAGGGCTAGGCTACGAGCAGTACTTC
TRBJ2-1 TRBV15 TRBD2 - CATSLAGVRNIGQFF TGTGCCACCAGCCTAGCGGGAGTTCGCAACATTGGGCAGTTCTTC
TRBJ1-2 TRBV28 TRBD1 - CASSPGQGSGYTF TGTGCCAGCTCCCCGGGACAGGGGTCTGGCTACACCTTC
TRBJ1-2 TRBV6-1 TRBD1 - CASSVDRGVGYTF TGTGCCAGCAGCGTTGACAGGGGCGTCGGCTACACCTTC
TRBJ1-5 TRBV30 - few CAWSLWGYSNQPQHF TGTGCCTGGAGTCTTTGGGGTTATAGCAATCAGCCCCAGCATTTT